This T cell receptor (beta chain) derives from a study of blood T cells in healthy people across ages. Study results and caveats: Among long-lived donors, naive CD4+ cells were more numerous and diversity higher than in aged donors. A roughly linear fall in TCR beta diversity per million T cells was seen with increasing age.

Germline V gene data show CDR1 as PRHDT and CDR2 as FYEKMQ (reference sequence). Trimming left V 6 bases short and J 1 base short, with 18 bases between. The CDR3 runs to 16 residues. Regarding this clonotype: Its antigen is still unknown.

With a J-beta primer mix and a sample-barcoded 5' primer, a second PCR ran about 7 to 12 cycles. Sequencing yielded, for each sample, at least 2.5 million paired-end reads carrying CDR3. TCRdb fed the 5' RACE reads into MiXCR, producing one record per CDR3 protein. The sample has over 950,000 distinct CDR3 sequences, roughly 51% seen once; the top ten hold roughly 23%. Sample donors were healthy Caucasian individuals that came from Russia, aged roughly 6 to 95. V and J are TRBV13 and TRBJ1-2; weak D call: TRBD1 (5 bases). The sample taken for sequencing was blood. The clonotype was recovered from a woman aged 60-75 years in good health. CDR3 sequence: CASRKRRDLYNYGYTF. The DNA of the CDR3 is TGTGCCAGCAGAAAAAGGCGGGACCTGTATAACTATGGCTACACCTTC. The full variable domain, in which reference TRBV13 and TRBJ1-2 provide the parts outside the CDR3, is AAGVIQSPRHLIKEKRETATLKCYPIPRHDTVYWYQQGPGQDPQFLISFYEKMQSDKGSIPDRFSAQQFSDYHSELNMSSLELGDSALYFCASRKRRDLYNYGYTFGSGTRLTVV.